The rows below give T cell receptor beta chains drawn from one sample of a study of blood T cell repertoires in COVID-19. Assay: immunoSEQ multiplex PCR; the TCRdb copy retains only in-frame clones and omits some. The table has more than 100,000 clones, 80% to 90% seen once. The sequencing input was PBMCs or T cells enriched from blood (not recorded which). The origin of the receptors is a man in his forties with acute COVID-19. Both conserved end residues are part of each CDR3. D genes are given only for firm matches. Clone size is given for some rows only: seen once, a few or many times, or a class if the clone is expanded.

TRBJ1-5 | TRBD1 | NA | TRBV27 | CASSLDRFNQPQHF | TGTGCCAGCAGTTTGGACAGGTTCAATCAGCCCCAGCATTTT
TRBJ1-3 | NA | NA | TRBV28 | CASSSTGQGNGNTIYF | TGTGCCAGCAGTTCAACCGGGCAGGGAAATGGAAACACCATATATTTT
TRBJ2-1 | TRBD2 | NA | TRBV7-2 | CASSPGLAFGYSEQFF | TGTGCCAGCAGCCCGGGACTAGCATTTGGGTACAGTGAGCAGTTCTTC
TRBJ2-2 | TRBD2 | NA | TRBV2 | CASHSGLDGELFF | TGTGCCAGTCACTCCGGACTAGACGGGGAGCTGTTTTTT
TRBJ1-1 | NA | once | TRBV28 | CASSSGQRNTEAFF | TGTGCCAGCAGTTCAGGACAGAGGAACACTGAAGCTTTCTTT
TRBJ2-3 | TRBD2 | NA | TRBV20-1 | CSASPLAGGIWGDTQYF | TGCAGTGCTAGTCCCCTAGCGGGGGGGATCTGGGGAGATACGCAGTATTTT
TRBJ1-4 | TRBD1 | NA | TRBV7-6 | CASSSTGGPNEKLFF | TGTGCCAGCAGCTCTACAGGGGGCCCTAATGAAAAACTGTTTTTT
TRBJ1-6 | NA | NA | TRBV20-1 | CSASAYNSPLHF | TGCAGTGCTAGTGCTTATAATTCACCCCTCCACTTT
TRBJ2-5 | NA | NA | TRBV7-9 | CASSSTGGTQYF | TGTGCCAGCAGCTCAACAGGCGGGACCCAGTACTTC
TRBJ2-5 | NA | NA | TRBV5-1 | CASSLDPNQETQYF | TGCGCCAGCAGCTTGGATCCAAACCAAGAGACCCAGTACTTC
TRBJ1-1 | NA | once | TRBV5-1 | CASSLGGPGMNTEAFF | TGCGCCAGCAGCTTGGGGGGGCCGGGGATGAACACTGAAGCTTTCTTT
TRBJ1-6 | NA | NA | TRBV10-1 | CASSQTDSNSPLHF | TGCGCCAGCAGTCAGACAGACTCTAATTCACCCCTCCACTTT
TRBJ2-1 | NA | NA | TRBV12-3/TRBV12-4 | CASSLDRDYEQFF | TGTGCCAGCAGTTTGGATCGGGACTATGAGCAGTTCTTC
TRBJ2-7 | NA | NA | TRBV6-5 | CASSYYPGHTSYEQYF | TGTGCCAGCAGTTACTACCCGGGACACACCTCCTACGAGCAGTACTTC
TRBJ1-5 | NA | NA | TRBV9 | CASAGDSNQPQHF | TGTGCCAGTGCAGGCGACAGCAATCAGCCCCAGCATTTT
TRBJ1-1 | NA | NA | TRBV2 | CASRWGDTEAFF | TGTGCCAGCCGGTGGGGGGACACTGAAGCTTTCTTT
TRBJ1-4 | NA | NA | TRBV3-1/TRBV3-2 | CASSHGGRGEKLFF | TGTGCCAGCAGCCACGGGGGGAGAGGGGAAAAACTGTTTTTT
TRBJ1-2 | NA | NA | TRBV5-8 | CASSVTTGFDGYTF | TGTGCCAGCAGCGTGACAACAGGGTTTGATGGCTACACCTTC
TRBJ2-7 | NA | NA | TRBV5-4 | CASSVDSYEQYF | TGTGCCAGCAGCGTTGACAGCTACGAGCAGTACTTC
TRBJ2-7 | TRBD2 | NA | TRBV4-1 | CASSQASGTLPYEQYF | TGCGCCAGCAGCCAAGCGAGCGGGACCCTTCCCTACGAGCAGTACTTC
TRBJ2-5 | NA | NA | TRBV13 | CASSLGRDQYF | TGTGCCAGCAGCTTAGGCCGGGACCAGTACTTC
TRBJ1-6 | TRBD1 | NA | TRBV28 | CASARTGRSPLHF | TGTGCCAGCGCCCGGACAGGGAGGTCACCCCTCCACTTT
TRBJ2-7 | NA | NA | TRBV5-1 | CASSLQTTYEQYF | TGCGCCAGCAGCTTGCAGACAACCTACGAGCAGTACTTC
TRBJ2-1 | TRBD2 | NA | TRBV18 | CASSPSGSPSYNEQFF | TGTGCCAGCTCACCAAGCGGGAGTCCCTCCTACAATGAGCAGTTCTTC
TRBJ2-1 | TRBD2 | NA | TRBV5-4 | CASSFPGAGGPTGQFF | TGTGCCAGCAGCTTCCCAGGGGCGGGGGGGCCAACGGGACAGTTCTTC
TRBJ2-7 | TRBD2 | NA | TRBV5-1 | CASSFSSGRSYEQYF | TGCGCCAGCAGTTTTAGTAGCGGGCGCTCCTACGAGCAGTACTTC
TRBJ1-6 | TRBD1 | NA | TRBV6-5 | CASSYSRGSSPLHF | TGTGCCAGCAGTTACTCCAGGGGGAGTTCACCCCTCCACTTT
TRBJ1-1 | TRBD1 | NA | TRBV5-1 | CASSIQGETEAFF | TGCGCCAGCAGCATACAGGGGGAAACTGAAGCTTTCTTT
TRBJ2-7 | TRBD1 | NA | TRBV9 | CASSVGTGASYEQYF | TGTGCCAGCAGCGTAGGGACAGGGGCTTCGTACGAGCAGTACTTC
TRBJ1-4 | TRBD1 | once | TRBV6-5 | CASSQTGEREKLFF | TGTGCCAGCAGTCAGACAGGGGAGAGGGAAAAACTGTTTTTT
TRBJ2-3 | NA | NA | TRBV7-3 | CASSSGASTDTQYF | TGTGCCAGCAGCTCTGGAGCGTCGACAGATACGCAGTATTTT
TRBJ2-1 | NA | NA | TRBV7-9 | CASSHSQTGYNEQFF | TGTGCCAGCAGCCATTCTCAGACTGGCTACAATGAGCAGTTCTTC
TRBJ1-2 | NA | few | TRBV29-1 | CSVELQGGDYTF | TGCAGCGTTGAACTCCAGGGCGGAGACTACACCTTC
TRBJ2-2 | NA | NA | TRBV18 | CASSPWAPGELFF | TGTGCCAGCTCACCCTGGGCTCCCGGGGAGCTGTTTTTT
TRBJ2-7 | TRBD1 | once | TRBV19 | CASSERGRIEQYF | TGTGCCAGCTCGGAGAGGGGGCGGATCGAGCAGTACTTC
TRBJ2-7 | TRBD2 | few | TRBV2 | CASSGPGGGLRSYEQYF | TGTGCCAGCAGTGGTCCGGGGGGGGGACTTCGCTCCTACGAGCAGTACTTC
TRBJ2-5 | NA | NA | TRBV15 | CATSRGKGQAGETQYF | TGTGCCACCAGCAGAGGAAAAGGACAAGCCGGCGAGACCCAGTACTTC
TRBJ2-3 | TRBD2 | NA | TRBV5-1 | CASSSLAGGADTQYF | TGCGCCAGCAGTTCCCTAGCGGGAGGGGCAGATACGCAGTATTTT
TRBJ2-1 | TRBD2 | NA | TRBV2 | CASSGQREEFF | TGTGCCAGCAGTGGGCAGCGGGAGGAGTTCTTC
TRBJ1-1 | NA | NA | TRBV18 | CASSPRRQENTEAFF | TGTGCCAGCTCACCACGGAGACAGGAGAACACTGAAGCTTTCTTT
TRBJ2-6 | NA | NA | TRBV7-6 | CASSIGRGGANVLTF | TGTGCCAGCAGCATCGGACGAGGGGGGGCCAACGTCCTGACTTTC
TRBJ2-1 | TRBD2 | NA | TRBV27 | CASSSPGLAGGHGKFF | TGTGCCAGCAGTTCCCCGGGACTAGCGGGGGGCCACGGGAAGTTCTTC
TRBJ1-2 | NA | NA | TRBV24-1 | CATGGGLYGYTF | TGTGCCACCGGCGGAGGGTTATATGGCTACACCTTC
TRBJ1-6 | NA | NA | TRBV28 | CASTQNNSPLHF | TGTGCCAGCACCCAAAATAATTCACCCCTCCACTTT
TRBJ2-7 | TRBD1 | NA | TRBV5-1 | CASSYDRVNWNYEQYF | TGCGCCAGCAGTTACGACAGGGTAAATTGGAACTACGAGCAGTACTTC
TRBJ1-5 | NA | NA | TRBV20-1 | CSASQIFGQSNQPQHF | TGCAGTGCTAGTCAAATTTTTGGGCAGAGCAATCAGCCCCAGCATTTT
TRBJ1-6 | NA | NA | TRBV27 | CASSREGNSPLHF | TGTGCCAGCAGTCGGGAGGGTAATTCACCCCTCCACTTT
TRBJ1-6 | NA | NA | TRBV7-3 | CASSFGEGYSPLHF | TGTGCCAGCAGCTTCGGTGAGGGTTATTCACCCCTCCACTTT
TRBJ1-5 | TRBD1 | NA | TRBV7-2 | CASSSRRTGNGQPQHF | TGTGCCAGCAGCTCCCGTCGGACAGGGAACGGGCAGCCCCAGCATTTT